One and the same sample provided the 4 T cell receptor beta chains below, sequenced in a study of glioma-infiltrating T cells after dendritic cell vaccination. The time point is: after dendritic cell vaccination, including at tumor progression/relapse. Data came from immunoSEQ multiplex PCR; TCRdb stores just in-frame clones and leaves some out. The sample has roughly 100,000 clones, roughly 89% seen once. The sample was blood, taken after dendritic cell vaccination. The receptors here all came from a human donor with glioblastoma.

The chain employs TRBV12-5 and TRBJ1-1; D gene ambiguous. Trimming stripped 6 bases from V and 3 bases from J, with 11 bases between. CDR1 is LGHNT and CDR2 is FRNRAP in the germline V gene. The CDR3 is 13 residues long. This CDR3 is CASGVEEYTEAFF. In DNA, the CDR3 is TGTGCTAGTGGGGTAGAAGAATACACTGAAGCTTTCTTT.

The J gene is TRBJ1-3, the V gene TRBV5-4; D ambiguous. The V end was cut by 4 bases, the J end by 4 bases, with 9 bases between. Germline CDR1 SGHNT, CDR2 YYREEE (reference sequence). This CDR3 spans 13 amino acids. The CDR3 loop reads CASSQGGGNTIYF. In DNA, the CDR3 is TGTGCCAGCAGCCAAGGAGGGGGAAACACCATATATTTT.

The chain recombines TRBV11-2 with TRBJ2-7, with TRBD2 as a possible D gene (7 bases). Germline V lookup: CDR1 SGHAT, CDR2 FQNNGV. The CDR3 spans 16 residues. Trimming took 2 bases from V and 3 from J, leaving 17 bases between them. CDR3 sequence reads: CASSLPHGGLDYEQYF. In DNA, the CDR3 is TGTGCCAGCAGCTTACCCCACGGGGGGCTTGACTACGAGCAGTACTTC.

This clone has a handful of counts. The same CDR3 is also encoded by other DNA sequences in this sample. The rearrangement links TRBV10-3 to TRBJ2-7, with a possible D match to TRBD2 (6 bases). V gave up 0 bases and J gave up 2 bases, with 11 bases separating them. The CDR3 covers 15 residues. Germline CDR1 reads ENHRY; CDR2 reads SYGVKD. In nucleotides, the CDR3 is TGTGCCATCAGTGAGTCGGTTGGAGGGCCCTACGAGCAGTACTTC. This codes for CAISESVGGPYEQYF.